This T cell receptor (beta chain) was recovered during a study of shared clonotypes between healthy human individuals. Per the germline V gene, CDR1 is SNHLY and CDR2 is FYNNEI. The ends were cut back, 3 bases at V and 5 bases at J, with 10 bases in the middle. This CDR3 spans 14 amino acids. This clone was picked up a small number of times. The antigen is not known. General observations from the study: Collection of samples was limited to blood; tissue repertoires likely differ.

Produced via immunoSEQ multiplex PCR; TCRdb's table is partial and in-frame only. The table has 2,500,000 or so clones, 80% to 95% seen once. Splitting of CD4+ cells produced CD45RA+ naive and CD45RA-negative memory subsets. The sequencing sample was made of naive CD4+ T cells from PBMCs. Subset here: CD45RA+ positively selected. V is TRBV2 and J is TRBJ2-2; D ambiguous. The receptor's source is a man aged 18 to 29 in good health. Some clones in this sample may be carry-over from other donors' samples. The CDR3 DNA reads TGTGCCAGCAGTGAGCTGGGTGGGACCGGGGAGCTGTTTTTT. Translating gives CASSELGGTGELFF.